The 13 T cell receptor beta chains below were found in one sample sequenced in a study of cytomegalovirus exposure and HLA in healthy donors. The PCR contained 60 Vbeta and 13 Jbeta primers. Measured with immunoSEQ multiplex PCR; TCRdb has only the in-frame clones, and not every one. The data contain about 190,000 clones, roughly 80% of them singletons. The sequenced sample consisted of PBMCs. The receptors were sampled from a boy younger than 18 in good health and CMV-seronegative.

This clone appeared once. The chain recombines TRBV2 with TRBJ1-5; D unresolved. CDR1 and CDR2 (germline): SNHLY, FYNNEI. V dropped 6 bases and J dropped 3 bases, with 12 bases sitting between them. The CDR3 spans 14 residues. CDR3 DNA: TGTGCCAGCAGCGACTGGCTTGCCAATCAGCCCCAGCATTTT. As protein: CASSDWLANQPQHF.

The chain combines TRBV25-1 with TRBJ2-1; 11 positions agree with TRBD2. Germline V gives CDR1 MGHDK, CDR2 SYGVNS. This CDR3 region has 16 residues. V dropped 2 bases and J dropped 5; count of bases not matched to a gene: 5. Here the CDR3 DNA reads TGTGCCAGCAGTGAACGGCTAGCGGGAGGCGACAATGAGCAGTTCTTC. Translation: CASSERLAGGDNEQFF.

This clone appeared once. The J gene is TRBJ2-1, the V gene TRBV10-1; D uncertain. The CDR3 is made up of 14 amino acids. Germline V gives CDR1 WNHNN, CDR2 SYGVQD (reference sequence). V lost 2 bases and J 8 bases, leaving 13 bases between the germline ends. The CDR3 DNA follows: TGCGCCAGCAGTGAGCCCTACGGTCGAGATGAGCAGTTCTTC. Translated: CASSEPYGRDEQFF.

The chain's CDR3 is CASSTGTGAVDEQFF. DNA for the CDR3: TGTGCCAGCAGTACCGGGACAGGGGCGGTAGATGAGCAGTTCTTC. The chain employs TRBV2 and TRBJ2-1; 10 bases line up with TRBD1. Germline V lookup: CDR1 SNHLY, CDR2 FYNNEI. The J segment lost 8 bases and the V segment lost 5 bases, leaving 9 bases of the junction unmatched. The CDR3 contains 15 residues.

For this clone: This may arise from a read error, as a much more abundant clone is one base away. The CDR3 nucleotides read TGTGCCAGCAGTGCAGGGAACACTGAAGCTTTCTTT. This codes for CASSAGNTEAFF. The chain joins TRBV6-1 to TRBJ1-1; no firm D call. The germline V and J ends were trimmed by 4 bases and 1 base, with 4 bases remaining between them. Germline-derived CDR1 and CDR2 are MNHNS and SASEGT. This CDR3 is built from 12 residues.

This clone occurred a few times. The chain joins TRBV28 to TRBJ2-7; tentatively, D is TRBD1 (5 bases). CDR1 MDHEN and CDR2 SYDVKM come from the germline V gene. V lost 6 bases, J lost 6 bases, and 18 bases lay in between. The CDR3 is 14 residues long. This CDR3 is CASRNQGKQREQYF. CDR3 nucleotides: TGTGCCAGCAGGAACCAGGGTAAACAACGCGAGCAGTACTTC.

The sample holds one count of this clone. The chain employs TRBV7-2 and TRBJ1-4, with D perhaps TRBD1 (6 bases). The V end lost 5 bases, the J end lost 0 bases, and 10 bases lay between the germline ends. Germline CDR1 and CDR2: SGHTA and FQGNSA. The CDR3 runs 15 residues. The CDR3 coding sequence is TGTGCCAGCAGCCTTGGACAGACAACTAATGAAAAACTGTTTTTT. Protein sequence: CASSLGQTTNEKLFF.

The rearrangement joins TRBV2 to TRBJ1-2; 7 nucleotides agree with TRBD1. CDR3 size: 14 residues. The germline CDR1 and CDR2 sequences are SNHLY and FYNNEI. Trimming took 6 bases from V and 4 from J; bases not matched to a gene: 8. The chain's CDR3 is CASRETGRGYGYTF. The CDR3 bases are TGTGCCAGCAGAGAGACAGGGAGAGGCTATGGCTACACCTTC.

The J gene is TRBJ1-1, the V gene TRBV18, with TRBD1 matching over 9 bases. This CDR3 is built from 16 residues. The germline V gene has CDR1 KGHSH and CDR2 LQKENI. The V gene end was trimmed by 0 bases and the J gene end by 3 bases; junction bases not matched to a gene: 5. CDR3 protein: CASSPPDRGMDTEAFF. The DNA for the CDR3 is TGTGCCAGCTCACCACCGGACAGGGGAATGGACACTGAAGCTTTCTTT.

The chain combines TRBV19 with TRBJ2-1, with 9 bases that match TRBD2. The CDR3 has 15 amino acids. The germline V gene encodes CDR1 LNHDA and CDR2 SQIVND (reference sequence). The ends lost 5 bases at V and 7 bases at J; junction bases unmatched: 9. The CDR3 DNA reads TGTGCCAGTAGTTCTTCACCGGGACTAGCAAATGAGCAGTTCTTC. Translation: CASSSSPGLANEQFF.

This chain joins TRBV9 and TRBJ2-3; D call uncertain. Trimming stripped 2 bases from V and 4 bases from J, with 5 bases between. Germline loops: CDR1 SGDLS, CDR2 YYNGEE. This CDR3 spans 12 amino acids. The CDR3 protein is CASSVHPDTQYF. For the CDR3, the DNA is TGTGCCAGCAGCGTCCATCCAGATACGCAGTATTTT. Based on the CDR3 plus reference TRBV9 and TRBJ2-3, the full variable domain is DSGVTQTPKHLITATGQRVTLRCSPRSGDLSVYWYQQSLDQGLQFLIQYYNGEERAKGNILERFSAQQFPDLHSELNLSSLELGDSALYFCASSVHPDTQYFGPGTRLTVL.

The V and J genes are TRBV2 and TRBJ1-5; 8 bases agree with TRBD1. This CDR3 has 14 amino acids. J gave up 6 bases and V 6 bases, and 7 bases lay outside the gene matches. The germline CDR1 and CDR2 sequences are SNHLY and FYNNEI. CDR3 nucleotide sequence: TGTGCCAGCAGACAATCAGGGGGCCTTCAGCCCCAGCATTTT. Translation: CASRQSGGLQPQHF.

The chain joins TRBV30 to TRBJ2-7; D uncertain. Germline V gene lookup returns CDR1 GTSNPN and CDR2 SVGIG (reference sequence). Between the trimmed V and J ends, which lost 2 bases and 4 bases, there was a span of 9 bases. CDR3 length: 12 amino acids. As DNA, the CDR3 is TGTGCCTGGAGTTCCGGGTCTTACGAGCAGTACTTC. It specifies CAWSSGSYEQYF. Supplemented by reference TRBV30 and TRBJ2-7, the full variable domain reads SQTIHQWPATLVQPVGSPLSLECTVEGTSNPNLYWYRQAAGRGLQLLFYSVGIGQISSEVPQNLSASRPQDRQFILSSKKLLLSDSGFYLCAWSSGSYEQYFGPGTRLTVT.